These T cell receptor beta chains were read from a single sample in a study of blood T cell repertoires in COVID-19. Libraries were prepared by immunoSEQ multiplex PCR; TCRdb keeps only in-frame clonotypes and omits some of them. Among some 180,000 clones listed, roughly 86% were seen once. Sequencing was performed on PBMCs or T cells enriched from blood (not recorded which). The source is a woman between 35 and 50 years old in a cohort exposed to, infected with or recovered from COVID-19 (not recorded which). The CDR3 runs from the conserved cysteine through the conserved F or W. A D gene is named only where the DNA matches it firmly. Some rows have no size entry. The others give once, few or many, or a class for an expanded clone.

v_gene	d_gene	abundance	j_gene	CDR3aa	CDR3nt
TRBV7-9	TRBD1	NA	TRBJ1-1	CASSQAGTGRSDPKAEAFF	TGTGCCAGCAGCCAGGCCGGGACAGGTAGGTCCGACCCCAAGGCTGAAGCTTTCTTT
TRBV5-6	NA	once	TRBJ1-1	CASSSGHPINTEAFF	TGTGCCAGCAGCTCTGGGCACCCTATAAACACTGAAGCTTTCTTT
TRBV5-1	TRBD1	NA	TRBJ1-1	CASSVGQVGGEAFF	TGCGCCAGCAGCGTCGGACAGGTTGGGGGTGAAGCTTTCTTT
TRBV6-5	TRBD1	NA	TRBJ2-7	CASSYPDRKVYF	TGTGCCAGCAGTTACCCGGACAGGAAGGTGTACTTC
TRBV3-1/TRBV3-2	TRBD2	NA	TRBJ2-2	CASSQDLAGVNTGELFF	TGTGCCAGCAGCCAAGATTTGGCGGGAGTTAACACCGGGGAGCTGTTTTTT
TRBV4-1	NA	NA	TRBJ1-1	CASSQPPGGTEAFF	TGCGCCAGCAGCCAACCCCCGGGGGGAACTGAAGCTTTCTTT
TRBV30	NA	NA	TRBJ1-4	CAWKFSGLSNEKLFF	TGTGCCTGGAAGTTTTCGGGACTTTCCAATGAAAAACTGTTTTTT
TRBV7-6	NA	NA	TRBJ2-3	CARRQLTDTQYF	TGTGCCCGGAGACAGCTGACAGATACGCAGTATTTT
TRBV25-1	TRBD1	NA	TRBJ1-6	CASRITGGDSPLHF	TGTGCCAGCAGGATTACAGGGGGCGATTCACCCCTCCACTTT
TRBV5-1	TRBD1	NA	TRBJ2-1	CASSEGTGGHNEQFF	TGCGCCAGCTCTGAGGGGACAGGGGGCCACAATGAGCAGTTCTTC
TRBV5-1	TRBD1	NA	TRBJ1-3	CASSSGRDRSSGNTIYF	TGCGCCAGCAGCTCCGGTCGGGACAGGTCCTCTGGAAACACCATATATTTT
TRBV6-5	TRBD1	once	TRBJ1-1	CASNLGQVNTEAFF	TGTGCCAGCAACCTGGGACAGGTGAACACTGAAGCTTTCTTT
TRBV12-3/TRBV12-4	TRBD1	NA	TRBJ1-2	CASRRQGYGYTF	TGTGCCAGCAGGAGACAGGGTTATGGCTACACCTTC
TRBV19	NA	once	TRBJ2-7	CASSIQGLKEQYF	TGTGCCAGTAGTATCCAGGGTTTAAAGGAGCAGTACTTC
TRBV5-8	TRBD1	NA	TRBJ1-1	CASTNPGGLEAFF	TGTGCCAGCACGAACCCAGGGGGCTTGGAAGCTTTCTTT
TRBV29-1	TRBD2	NA	TRBJ2-3	CSVELAGGLDTQYF	TGCAGCGTTGAACTAGCGGGAGGATTAGATACGCAGTATTTT
TRBV30	NA	few	TRBJ1-5	CAWSVGIVGNQPQHF	TGTGCCTGGAGTGTCGGGATCGTGGGCAATCAGCCCCAGCATTTT
TRBV5-5	TRBD1	NA	TRBJ2-7	CASSLQQGPTYEQYF	TGTGCCAGCAGCTTGCAACAGGGGCCCACCTACGAGCAGTACTTC
TRBV6-6	NA	NA	TRBJ2-2	CASSPQQGRGLITDTGELFF	TGTGCCAGCAGTCCTCAACAGGGTAGGGGTTTAATAACGGACACCGGGGAGCTGTTTTTT
TRBV6-5	TRBD1	NA	TRBJ1-2	CASSYSRQGPYGYTF	TGTGCCAGCAGTTACTCTAGACAGGGACCTTATGGCTACACCTTC
TRBV10-2	NA	NA	TRBJ1-2	CASSESLYGYTF	TGCGCCAGCAGTGAGTCCTTGTATGGCTACACCTTC
TRBV5-1	NA	NA	TRBJ2-7	CASSLYQENYEQYF	TGCGCCAGCAGCTTGTACCAGGAAAACTACGAGCAGTACTTC
TRBV27	NA	NA	TRBJ1-1	CASSTSEAIEAFF	TGTGCCAGCAGTACCTCTGAGGCAATCGAAGCTTTCTTT
TRBV9	TRBD2	NA	TRBJ2-1	CASSDGTSGYNEQFF	TGTGCCAGCAGCGACGGGACTAGCGGTTACAATGAGCAGTTCTTC
TRBV4-1	NA	once	TRBJ2-7	CASSHGEGYEQYF	TGCGCCAGCAGCCACGGAGAGGGCTACGAGCAGTACTTC
TRBV27	NA	NA	TRBJ2-7	CASSLYGQPYEQYF	TGTGCCAGCAGTTTATATGGACAGCCCTACGAGCAGTACTTC
TRBV11-2	NA	NA	TRBJ2-1	CASSLIENEQFF	TGTGCCAGCAGCTTAATCGAGAATGAGCAGTTCTTC
TRBV24-1	NA	NA	TRBJ2-2	CATRVSTGELFF	TGTGCCACTCGAGTCTCCACCGGGGAGCTGTTTTTT
TRBV11-2	TRBD2	NA	TRBJ2-7	CASSSTSGYEQYF	TGTGCCAGCAGCAGCACTAGCGGCTACGAGCAGTACTTC
TRBV7-6	TRBD1	NA	TRBJ1-2	CASSPPGQNYGYTF	TGTGCCAGCAGCCCTCCGGGACAGAACTATGGCTACACCTTC
TRBV7-2	NA	NA	TRBJ1-3	CASSPRGQGSGNTIYF	TGTGCCAGCAGCCCCAGGGGCCAGGGCTCTGGAAACACCATATATTTT
TRBV3-1/TRBV3-2	NA	NA	TRBJ1-6	CASSQLPNSPLHF	TGTGCCAGCAGCCAACTTCCTAATTCACCCCTCCACTTT